These 30 T cell receptor beta chains originate from one sample sequenced in a study of T-cell memory formation after mild COVID-19. TCRdb itself ran the 5' RACE reads through MiXCR, one entry per CDR3 protein. The sample holds a few hundred thousand distinct CDR3 sequences; 7.5% to 10% are singletons and the top ten take around 23%. Material: PBMCs or a T cell subset sorted from them (not recorded which). These receptors all come from a young man who had mild COVID-19 (a few samples of this study predate the infection). Cell type and time point are not known.

This sequence joins TRBV5-6 and TRBJ2-7, with TRBD2 as a possible D gene (6 bases). CDR1 is SGHDT and CDR2 is YYEEEE in the germline V gene. This CDR3 has 14 amino acids. V lost 4 bases, J lost 6 bases, and 17 bases lay in between. This chain's CDR3 is CASSEWTHGGEQYF. As DNA, the CDR3 is TGTGCCAGCAGCGAGTGGACCCACGGGGGCGAGCAGTACTTC.

The chain has TRBV25-1 and TRBJ1-1, with no clear D. The germline gives CDR1 MGHDK, CDR2 SYGVNS. V lost 4 bases and J lost 1, with 4 bases in between. The CDR3 is 12 amino acids. The CDR3 DNA sequence: TGTGCCAGCAGTGCGGCGAACACTGAAGCTTTCTTT. This codes for CASSAANTEAFF.

This clonotype was seen many times. The chain recombines TRBV19 with TRBJ1-1, with D tentatively TRBD1 (5 bases). Deletions cut 7 bases from V and 4 bases from J, with 10 bases between. This CDR3 comprises 12 residues. Germline CDR1 reads LNHDA; CDR2 reads SQIVND (reference sequence). In nucleotides, the CDR3 is TGTGCCAGTATCCAAGGGGCCACTGAAGCTTTCTTT. Amino acid sequence: CASIQGATEAFF.

The chain carries TRBV6-5 and TRBJ2-7; D gene ambiguous. V was cut by 10 bases and J by 0 bases, with 25 bases left in between. Per the germline V gene, CDR1 is MNHEY and CDR2 is SVGAGI. This CDR3 contains 17 residues. The CDR3 loop reads CATPLEPAVVSSYEQYV. In DNA form, the CDR3 reads TGTGCCACCCCCCTTGAGCCTGCGGTCGTCAGCTCCTACGAGCAGTACGTC.

This clonotype was observed a handful of times. This chain joins TRBV30 and TRBJ2-7; D uncertain. Looked up from germline, CDR1 is GTSNPN and CDR2 is SVGIG (reference sequence). This CDR3 region has 11 residues. With 3 bases removed from V and 3 bases from J, the gap between germline ends came to 6 bases. The CDR3: CAWSPSYEQYF. The CDR3 region has the DNA TGTGCCTGGAGCCCTAGCTACGAGCAGTACTTC.

The V call is TRBV4-1, the J call TRBJ1-1; 8 nucleotides align to TRBD1. After removal of 1 base from V and 5 bases from J, the junction contained 6 bases not matched to a gene. Germline assignment: CDR1 MGHRA and CDR2 YSYEKL. This CDR3 has 15 residues. The CDR3 nucleotides are TGCGCCAGCAGCCAAGCAACAGGGGGGGGAACTGAAGCTTTCTTT. This translates into CASSQATGGGTEAFF.

The chain carries TRBV6-2 or TRBV6-3 and TRBJ1-2, with D possibly TRBD1 on 6 matching bases. The V end was cut by 2 bases, the J end by 6 bases, with 13 bases between. Germline loops: CDR1 MNHEY, CDR2 SVGEGT. This CDR3 has 14 amino acids. CDR3 bases: TGTGCCAGCAGTTACGGCAGGGGAATAAATGGCTACACCTTC. Amino acid sequence: CASSYGRGINGYTF.

This clonotype was counted at least ten times. The CDR3 spells CASSFGPSYGYTF. The CDR3 DNA follows: TGTGCCAGCAGTTTCGGTCCCTCCTATGGCTACACCTTC. The rearrangement joins TRBV27 to TRBJ1-2; D gene unclear. V was cut by 3 bases and J by 4 bases, with 9 bases left in between. This CDR3 comprises 13 residues. Looked up from germline, CDR1 is MNHEY and CDR2 is SMNVEV (reference sequence).

The chain links TRBV25-1 to TRBJ1-1; D call uncertain. Germline V gives CDR1 MGHDK, CDR2 SYGVNS. The CDR3 runs to 15 residues. Trimming left V 0 bases short and J 11 bases short, with 19 bases between. The CDR3 DNA reads as TGTGCCAGCAGTGAATATACGGCCCCCCACCGGGCGGCTTTCTTT. It is translated as CASSEYTAPHRAAFF.

The CDR3 DNA sequence: TGTGCCAGCATGGGAGTGAATGAAAAACTGTTTTTT. It translates to CASMGVNEKLFF. V gene TRBV2 combines with J gene TRBJ1-4; D is unresolved. This CDR3 comprises 12 residues. The V gene's germline CDR1 is SNHLY and CDR2 FYNNEI. V was trimmed by 7 bases and J by 5 bases, leaving 8 bases between them.

This clonotype was counted between two and nine times. The rearrangement links TRBV6-5 to TRBJ2-5; 7 bases are a match to TRBD1. The trim removed 4 bases at V and 4 bases at J, leaving 12 bases unmatched. The CDR3 sequence is 16 residues long. Germline V gene sequence: CDR1 MNHEY, CDR2 SVGAGI. CDR3 protein: CASSFLYRGSGETQYF. The CDR3 bases are TGTGCCAGCAGTTTTCTCTACAGGGGTTCGGGAGAGACCCAGTACTTC.

This CDR3 is CASSVGLAGGYNEQFF. DNA for the CDR3: TGTGCCAGCAGCGTAGGACTAGCGGGGGGGTACAATGAGCAGTTCTTC. This chain links TRBV9 with TRBJ2-1; TRBD2 matches at 14 bases. J gave up 4 bases and V 0 bases, and 0 bases lay outside the gene matches. Germline-derived CDR1 and CDR2 are SGDLS and YYNGEE. The CDR3 spans 16 residues.

The chain links TRBV11-1 to TRBJ1-2; D gene uncertain. This CDR3 is built from 16 residues. Germline-derived CDR1 and CDR2 are SGHAT and FQDESV (reference sequence). The V end lost 5 bases, the J end lost 4 bases, and 20 bases lay between the germline ends. CDR3 in amino acids: CASSPMTGFWGYGYTF. The CDR3 DNA sequence: TGTGCCAGCAGCCCGATGACGGGGTTTTGGGGCTATGGCTACACCTTC.

This clonotype came up a few times. The chain couples TRBV6-1 to TRBJ1-2; 10 bases are a match to TRBD1. CDR1 MNHNS and CDR2 SASEGT come from the germline V gene. The CDR3 totals 15 residues. V trimming: 8 bases; J trimming: 8 bases; junction bases outside the gene matches: 14. The CDR3: CASDNRQGALYGYTF. CDR3 DNA: TGTGCCAGCGATAATAGACAGGGGGCTTTATACGGCTACACCTTC.

V is TRBV5-1 and J is TRBJ2-5; no reliable D call. The CDR3 covers 12 residues. From germline, CDR1 is SGHRS and CDR2 YFSETQ. V dropped 4 bases and J dropped 0 bases, with 4 bases sitting between them. The CDR3 protein is CASSPYQETQYF. For the CDR3, the DNA is TGCGCCAGCAGCCCATACCAAGAGACCCAGTACTTC.

This clonotype was seen ten or more times. The chain links TRBV5-1 to TRBJ1-6; TRBD1 might be the D (6 bases). The CDR3 loop spans 14 amino acids. Germline lookup yields CDR1 SGHRS and CDR2 YFSETQ. V dropped 4 bases and J dropped 11 bases, with 16 bases sitting between them. CDR3 sequence: CASSPRQDSAPLHF. DNA of the CDR3: TGCGCCAGCAGCCCGCGACAGGACTCGGCACCCCTCCACTTT. Combining the CDR3 with reference TRBV5-1 and TRBJ1-6 gives the whole variable domain KAGVTQTPRYLIKTRGQQVTLSCSPISGHRSVSWYQQTPGQGLQFLFEYFSETQRNKGNFPGRFSGRQFSNSRSEMNVSTLELGDSALYLCASSPRQDSAPLHFGNGTRLTVT.

This clonotype was counted a few times. The chain links TRBV7-2 to TRBJ2-5, with 11 bases that match TRBD2. The V and J ends lost 3 bases and 5 bases, in that order; junction bases with no gene match: 20. CDR3 size: 20 residues. Germline CDR1 is SGHTA and CDR2 is FQGNSA. The CDR3 is CASSFLSGGAGHSRRETQYF. Written as DNA, the CDR3 is TGTGCCAGCAGCTTCCTTAGCGGGGGGGCCGGTCACTCCAGAAGGGAGACCCAGTACTTC.

This sequence joins TRBV12-3 or TRBV12-4 and TRBJ2-1; the match to TRBD2 covers 8 bases. With V trimmed by 3 bases and J by 6 bases, 4 bases remained unmatched. The CDR3 length is 14 residues. The CDR3 DNA sequence: TGTGCCAGCAGTTTCCGGGGGGGCTTCAATGAGCAGTTCTTC. Encoded protein: CASSFRGGFNEQFF.

The table lists this clonotype with a few counts. The genes are TRBV7-9 and TRBJ2-5; TRBD2 agrees at 9 bases. The V and J ends lost 7 bases and 5 bases, in that order; junction bases with no gene match: 8. Germline V gives CDR1 SEHNR, CDR2 FQNEAQ (reference sequence). There are 14 residues in the CDR3. CDR3 in amino acids: CASTPAGGGETQYF. The CDR3 DNA follows: TGTGCCAGCACCCCAGCGGGGGGTGGGGAGACCCAGTACTTC.

The chain joins TRBV5-1 to TRBJ2-5; no definite D call. Looked up from germline, CDR1 is SGHRS and CDR2 is YFSETQ. The CDR3 covers 15 residues. Trimming pared 2 bases from V and 5 bases from J, leaving 16 bases between. CDR3 amino acids: CASSFSDGLLETQYF. The CDR3 DNA reads as TGCGCCAGCAGCTTTTCGGACGGGCTGTTGGAGACCCAGTACTTC.

V usage is TRBV27 and J usage is TRBJ2-2, with D possibly being TRBD2 (5 bases). Looked up from germline, CDR1 is MNHEY and CDR2 is SMNVEV (reference sequence). The CDR3 consists of 13 residues. The ends were cut back, 2 bases at V and 7 bases at J, with 8 bases in the middle. The CDR3 DNA reads as TGTGCCAGCAGTTTAGTACGGGGCGGGGAGCTGTTTTTT. It translates to CASSLVRGGELFF.

This sequence joins TRBV6-5 and TRBJ1-5; 9 bases match TRBD1. With V trimmed by 5 bases and J by 7 bases, 12 bases remained unmatched. The CDR3 covers 16 residues. Germline CDR1 reads MNHEY; CDR2 reads SVGAGI. The CDR3 loop is CASSAGTGWRGQPQHF. The CDR3 DNA is TGTGCCAGCAGTGCCGGGACAGGGTGGAGAGGACAGCCCCAGCATTTT.

A few counts support this clonotype. The chain combines TRBV19 with TRBJ2-1, with 7 positions matching TRBD1. This CDR3 spans 12 amino acids. V dropped 5 bases and J dropped 7; count of bases not matched to a gene: 2. The V gene's germline CDR1 is LNHDA and CDR2 SQIVND (reference sequence). CDR3 residues: CASSGDRNEQFF. DNA for the CDR3: TGTGCCAGTAGTGGGGACAGAAATGAGCAGTTCTTC.

This clonotype has a count of ten or more. The V call is TRBV2, the J call TRBJ1-5, with unresolved D. CDR3 length: 16 amino acids. The V and J ends lost 0 bases and 3 bases respectively, with 12 bases between them. Looked up from germline, CDR1 is SNHLY and CDR2 is FYNNEI. The CDR3: CASSEADDAVNQPQHF. The CDR3 coding sequence is TGTGCCAGCAGTGAAGCCGACGACGCAGTCAATCAGCCCCAGCATTTT.

This clonotype was observed a few times. The chain carries TRBV5-1 and TRBJ2-1; no definite D call. Germline V CDR1 and CDR2: SGHRS, YFSETQ. The CDR3 sequence is 16 residues long. V lost 4 bases and J 10 bases, leaving 24 bases between the germline ends. The CDR3 DNA reads as TGCGCCAGCAGCCCATCGAACGTTGTCCAAACCGGGGAGCAGTTCTTC. It is translated as CASSPSNVVQTGEQFF. Using reference TRBV5-1 and TRBJ2-1 for the parts outside the CDR3, the full variable domain is KAGVTQTPRYLIKTRGQQVTLSCSPISGHRSVSWYQQTPGQGLQFLFEYFSETQRNKGNFPGRFSGRQFSNSRSEMNVSTLELGDSALYLCASSPSNVVQTGEQFFGPGTRLTVL.

The V gene is TRBV5-1, the J gene TRBJ2-1, with D unresolved. Germline loops: CDR1 SGHRS, CDR2 YFSETQ. Trimming left V 0 bases short and J 6 bases short, with 10 bases between. The CDR3 is made up of 14 amino acids. The CDR3, as DNA: TGCGCCAGCAGCTTGGCCGCAGGCAGCAATGAGCAGTTCTTC. It yields the protein CASSLAAGSNEQFF.

The chain couples TRBV27 to TRBJ1-4; D ambiguous. The germline CDR1 and CDR2 sequences are MNHEY and SMNVEV (reference sequence). The CDR3 loop spans 13 amino acids. The V end lost 5 bases, the J end lost 2 bases, and 6 bases lay between the germline ends. Here the CDR3 reads CASSRLTNEKLFF. CDR3 bases: TGTGCCAGCAGTCGACTGACTAATGAAAAACTGTTTTTT.

The chain employs TRBV11-3 and TRBJ2-1; the match to TRBD2 covers 10 bases. In germline, CDR1 is SGHNT, CDR2 YENEEA. The CDR3 is made up of 16 amino acids. V dropped 0 bases and J dropped 11; count of bases not matched to a gene: 10. Here the CDR3 reads CASSLDRAGGPSQQFF. The DNA for the CDR3 is TGTGCCAGCAGCTTAGATCGAGCGGGGGGGCCCTCACAGCAGTTCTTC.

This clonotype appeared a few times. The V and J genes are TRBV4-3 and TRBJ1-1, with 7 bases fitting TRBD1. CDR3 length equals 15 residues. J was trimmed by 1 base and V by 3 bases; bases with no gene match: 5. The germline CDR1 and CDR2 sequences are LGHNA and YSLEER. The CDR3 loop is CASSHEQGQNTEAFF. The CDR3 nucleotides are TGCGCCAGCAGCCACGAACAGGGGCAGAACACTGAAGCTTTCTTT.

In its sample, this clonotype was seen a few times. The chain carries TRBV25-1 and TRBJ2-3, with D possibly being TRBD1 (6 bases). V was cut by 2 bases and J by 4 bases, with 13 bases left in between. CDR3 length: 15 residues. The germline gives CDR1 MGHDK, CDR2 SYGVNS. The CDR3 sequence is CASSEIGGASDTQYF. DNA for the CDR3: TGTGCCAGCAGTGAAATAGGGGGTGCCTCAGATACGCAGTATTTT.